These T cell receptor beta chains were read from a single sample in a study of T cell responses to AZD1222 COVID-19 vaccine. TCRdb's table, derived via immunoSEQ multiplex PCR, lists solely in-frame clones and lacks some. There are more than 85,000 clones in the sample; 88% occur only once, and around 1.6% lies in the top ten. The sample in question was peripheral blood, obtained on day 0 of AZD1222 vaccination. These TCRs come from an adult in good health. CDR3s leave out the opening cysteine and the closing phenylalanine or tryptophan.

>TRBV5-1|TRBJ2-1
ASSLVSGGYNEQF
>TRBV3-1/TRBV3-2|TRBJ1-1
ASSQGFRMNTEAF
>TRBV5-1|TRBJ1-2
ASSTGQGYGYT
>TRBV5-4|TRBJ2-7
ASKLGLGANYEQY
>TRBV6-5|TRBJ1-2
ASRAPGQGNYGYT
>TRBV3-1/TRBV3-2|TRBJ1-1
ASSRDNLNTEAF
>TRBV10-1|TRBJ2-2
ASSEYGDTGELF
>TRBV7-9|TRBJ1-2
ASPFERGGASSGYT
>TRBV12-5|TRBJ2-1
AIGGNTVF
>TRBV10-1|TRBJ2-7
ASSDLGQGSHEQY
>TRBV5-1|TRBJ2-6
ASSEPTGAGANVLT
>TRBV28|TRBJ2-4
ASRTQGAAKNIQY
>TRBV5-1|TRBJ2-7
ASSFQPSGGSYEQY
>TRBV7-9|TRBJ1-2
ASSLAVGYGYT
>TRBV27|TRBJ1-1
ASSLHREGGEAF
>TRBV5-5|TRBJ1-1
ASSHGRRSGEAF
>TRBV3-1/TRBV3-2|TRBJ2-1
ASSPHSGGASVEQF
>TRBV5-1|TRBJ2-7
ASRQAGVNLEQY
>TRBV10-1|TRBJ1-5
ASSDGQGIDQPQH
>TRBV30|TRBJ1-2
AWIDRGGRSYGYT
>TRBV5-1|TRBJ1-4
ASSLSPQGVNEKLF
>TRBV3-1/TRBV3-2|TRBJ1-1
ASSQDSHTEAF
>TRBV5-1|TRBJ1-4
ASSQRGRGGEKLF
>TRBV5-1|TRBJ1-6
ASSLESGQGSSPLH
>TRBV30|TRBJ2-7
AWSVGATSSYEQY
>TRBV14|TRBJ1-1
ASRRGDLNTEAF
>TRBV5-5|TRBJ1-1
ASSLVVLVGEAF
>TRBV5-6|TRBJ2-1
ASSPRLHEQF
>TRBV6-5|TRBJ1-2
ASSYAGATSYGYT